A single sample is the source of the 24 T cell receptor beta chains below, sequenced in a study of CD8 T cells in ankylosing spondylitis. TCRdb re-derived calls from the 5' RACE reads in MiXCR, one entry per CDR3 protein. The sample carries approximately 340,000 distinct CDR3 sequences, under 15% recorded once. Sequenced input: blood, either unsorted or a sorted T cell fraction (not recorded which). These receptors were collected from a male donor with ankylosing spondylitis or in good health (not recorded which).

This clonotype was observed a few times. The rearrangement links TRBV20-1 to TRBJ1-6; 9 bases match TRBD1. This CDR3 is 15 amino acids long. Per germline, CDR1 DFQATT and CDR2 SNEGSKA (reference sequence). Trimming removed 5 bases from V and 7 bases from J; junction bases left unmatched: 9. In DNA, the CDR3 is TGCAGTGCTGGACAATCCGGGACAGGGAATTCACCCCTCCACTTT. This translates into CSAGQSGTGNSPLHF.

The chain carries TRBV24-1 and TRBJ2-7; perhaps D is TRBD1 or TRBD2 (5 bases each). Germline assignment: CDR1 KGHDR and CDR2 SFDVKD. The CDR3 is 16 amino acids. Trimming cost V 5 bases and J 5 bases, with 21 bases left between them. The CDR3 region has the DNA TGTGCCACCAGTGTCTCGGGACCAGCGACGCCCAACGAGCAGTACTTC. It translates to CATSVSGPATPNEQYF.

This clonotype has ten or more counts. The V call is TRBV5-1, the J call TRBJ1-2; D remains ambiguous. The germline V gene encodes CDR1 SGHRS and CDR2 YFSETQ. Between the trimmed V and J ends, which lost 5 bases and 7 bases, there was a span of 15 bases. The CDR3 has 13 residues. The DNA for the CDR3 is TGCGCCAGCAGTTCCGGGAACCCGGGTGGCTACACCTTC. Its translation: CASSSGNPGGYTF.

The chain has TRBV7-9 and TRBJ2-1, with 7 bases identical to TRBD2. CDR1 and CDR2 from the germline V gene are SEHNR and FQNEAQ (reference sequence). The junction had 9 bases not matched to a gene; V was cut back by 5 bases and J by 8 bases. The CDR3 loop spans 14 amino acids. The CDR3 region has the DNA TGTGCCAGCAGCCACGAAGTGGGAGGGGATGAGCAGTTCTTC. This translates into CASSHEVGGDEQFF.

The rearrangement links TRBV5-1 to TRBJ2-3; the D call may be TRBD1 or TRBD2 (6 bases each). The CDR3 length is 14 residues. Germline-derived CDR1 and CDR2 are SGHRS and YFSETQ. V lost 4 bases to trimming and J lost 4 bases, with 13 bases between them. In nucleotides, the CDR3 is TGCGCCAGCAGCCCCGTGGGGGGCCCAGATACGCAGTATTTT. This translates into CASSPVGGPDTQYF. Using reference TRBV5-1 and TRBJ2-3 for the parts outside the CDR3, the full variable domain is KAGVTQTPRYLIKTRGQQVTLSCSPISGHRSVSWYQQTPGQGLQFLFEYFSETQRNKGNFPGRFSGRQFSNSRSEMNVSTLELGDSALYLCASSPVGGPDTQYFGPGTRLTVL.

The sample holds a few counts of this clonotype. The chain couples TRBV7-2 to TRBJ2-5; D might be TRBD2 (6 bases). The CDR3 consists of 14 residues. Trimming pared 5 bases from V and 6 bases from J, leaving 16 bases between. Germline CDR1 SGHTA, CDR2 FQGNSA. The CDR3 protein is CASSPSRDWQTQYF. The CDR3 bases are TGTGCCAGCAGCCCTTCAAGGGACTGGCAGACCCAGTACTTC.

The rearrangement uses TRBV7-2 and TRBJ1-2; unclear D gene. CDR1 is SGHTA, CDR2 FQGNSA, per germline. Trimming pared 5 bases from V and 6 bases from J, leaving 16 bases between. The CDR3 loop spans 14 amino acids. DNA of the CDR3: TGTGCCAGCAGCCCCTCGATCTTTAAGGATGGCTACACCTTC. Its protein product is CASSPSIFKDGYTF. The full variable domain, with the rest looked up from reference TRBV7-2 and TRBJ1-2, is GAGVSQSPSNKVTEKGKDVELRCDPISGHTALYWYRQSLGQGLEFLIYFQGNSAPDKSGLPSDRFSAERTGGSVSTLTIQRTQQEDSAVYLCASSPSIFKDGYTFGSGTRLTVV.

This clonotype was seen a few times. This rearrangement joins TRBV12-3 or TRBV12-4 to TRBJ1-1; TRBD1 agrees at 9 bases. CDR3 length: 15 amino acids. J lost 4 bases, V lost 5 bases, and 8 bases had no gene match. The CDR3: CASSQTGGIGTEAFF. In nucleotides, the CDR3 is TGTGCCAGCAGTCAGACAGGGGGAATTGGCACTGAAGCTTTCTTT.

This clonotype was recorded only once. The chain combines TRBV5-5 with TRBJ2-1; 7 bases are a match to TRBD2. The germline V gene encodes CDR1 SGHKS and CDR2 YYEKEE (reference sequence). The J segment lost 6 bases and the V segment lost 6 bases, leaving 9 bases of the junction unmatched. The CDR3 sequence is 14 residues long. CDR3 DNA: TGTGCCAGCACCATTGTCAGCGGGGTCAATGAGCAGTTCTTC. Its protein product is CASTIVSGVNEQFF.

This clonotype came up a few times. The J gene is TRBJ2-1, the V gene TRBV11-2; tentatively, D is TRBD2 (5 bases). This CDR3 contains 16 residues. Germline loops: CDR1 SGHAT, CDR2 FQNNGV. Between the trimmed V and J ends, which lost 1 base and 6 bases, there was a span of 16 bases. The CDR3 DNA is TGTGCCAGCAGCTTAGCCCGGAGCGGCCTGACCAATGAGCAGTTCTTC. This gives the protein CASSLARSGLTNEQFF.

This clonotype was picked up many times. The chain recombines TRBV12-3 or TRBV12-4 with TRBJ2-7, with D tentatively TRBD1 (6 bases). V was shortened by 2 bases and J by 5 bases, with 13 bases between the two germline ends. This CDR3 has 14 residues. The chain's CDR3 is CASSLSRGNHEQYF. The CDR3 DNA reads TGTGCCAGCAGTTTAAGCAGGGGCAACCACGAGCAGTACTTC.

DNA for the CDR3: TGTGCCAGCAGCCCCGGGGGTTGGGAAGGAAACACCATATATTTT. Translation: CASSPGGWEGNTIYF. This chain joins TRBV27 and TRBJ1-3, with D perhaps matching TRBD1 (5 bases). Per the germline V gene, CDR1 is MNHEY and CDR2 is SMNVEV (reference sequence). There are 15 residues in the CDR3. V lost 6 bases to trimming and J lost 4 bases, with 16 bases between them.

This clonotype was seen a handful of times. This rearrangement joins TRBV19 to TRBJ2-6, with a weak D call TRBD1 (6 bases). The CDR3 has 17 amino acids. Trimming left V 3 bases short and J 3 bases short, with 15 bases between. Germline V lookup: CDR1 LNHDA, CDR2 SQIVND (reference sequence). The CDR3 sequence: CASSISLGAGGANVLTF. CDR3 sequence (DNA): TGTGCCAGTAGTATCAGTCTGGGGGCAGGTGGGGCCAACGTCCTGACTTTC.

J is TRBJ2-5 and V is TRBV12-3 or TRBV12-4, with a weak D call TRBD1 (6 bases). The CDR3 extends over 14 amino acids. Trimming removed 6 bases from V and 8 bases from J, with 19 bases in between. CDR3 in amino acids: CASRPSWGQGTQYF. Written as DNA, the CDR3 is TGTGCCAGCAGACCCTCCTGGGGGCAAGGAACCCAGTACTTC.

This clonotype was found many times. V gene TRBV18 combines with J gene TRBJ1-1, with TRBD1 as a possible D gene (5 bases). The germline V gene encodes CDR1 KGHSH and CDR2 LQKENI. Trimming removed 2 bases from V and 6 bases from J, with 19 bases in between. The CDR3 extends over 16 amino acids. The CDR3 DNA reads as TGTGCCAGCTCACCAAAAGCCGCCCAAGGGGTTCCTGAAGCTTTCTTT. Its protein is CASSPKAAQGVPEAFF.

The chain uses TRBV11-2 and TRBJ1-2; 7 nucleotides align to TRBD1. V dropped 0 bases and J dropped 6; count of bases not matched to a gene: 4. There are 14 residues in the CDR3. CDR1 and CDR2 from the germline V gene are SGHAT and FQNNGV. The DNA of the CDR3 is TGTGCCAGCAGCTTAGAACAGGGGCTTGATGGCTACACCTTC. Translated: CASSLEQGLDGYTF.

The chain uses TRBV6-5 and TRBJ1-1, with a tentative D call TRBD1 (6 bases). Germline V lookup: CDR1 MNHEY, CDR2 SVGAGI. Between the trimmed V and J ends, which lost 2 bases and 6 bases, there was a span of 16 bases. This CDR3 is built from 15 residues. DNA of the CDR3: TGTGCCAGCAGTTACGATTCAAGGGGGTCGGCTGAAGCTTTCTTT. Its protein product is CASSYDSRGSAEAFF.

The chain carries TRBV18 and TRBJ1-2; the match to TRBD1 covers 10 bases. Germline CDR1 and CDR2: KGHSH and LQKENI. The CDR3 length is 15 residues. V trimming: 3 bases; J trimming: 2 bases; junction bases outside the gene matches: 3. The CDR3 DNA is TGTGCCAGCTCACCGGCGACAGGGGGCAACTATGGCTACACCTTC. Translating it yields CASSPATGGNYGYTF.

The DNA for the CDR3 is TGCGCCAGCAGGTTCGGCGGCCAAGAGACCCAGTACTTC. Amino acid sequence: CASRFGGQETQYF. The V and J genes are TRBV5-1 and TRBJ2-5; D call uncertain. The CDR3 extends over 13 amino acids. The germline V gene encodes CDR1 SGHRS and CDR2 YFSETQ. The V end lost 5 bases, the J end lost 1 base, and 9 bases lay between the germline ends.

The genes are TRBV5-1 and TRBJ2-5; 7 nucleotides match TRBD1. The CDR3 loop spans 14 amino acids. The trim removed 8 bases at V and 5 bases at J, leaving 12 bases unmatched. Germline values: CDR1 SGHRS, CDR2 YFSETQ. In DNA, the CDR3 is TGCGCCAGTGAACTTCCGGGACAGCGGGAGACCCAGTACTTC. Encoded protein: CASELPGQRETQYF.

The chain couples TRBV20-1 to TRBJ2-2; possibly TRBD1 for D (5 bases). The V end was cut by 2 bases, the J end by 2 bases, with 12 bases between. CDR1 is DFQATT and CDR2 is SNEGSKA in the germline V gene (reference sequence). The CDR3 has 15 residues. The CDR3 is CSARLGAVNTGELFF. CDR3 sequence (DNA): TGCAGTGCTAGACTTGGGGCGGTAAACACCGGGGAGCTGTTTTTT.

This sequence joins TRBV7-2 and TRBJ2-2; no clear D. The germline V and J ends were trimmed by 1 base and 6 bases, with 12 bases remaining between them. In germline, CDR1 is SGHTA, CDR2 FQGNSA. This CDR3 contains 15 residues. The CDR3 DNA reads TGTGCCAGCAGCTTAGGGAGTAGCAGACCCGGGGAGCTGTTTTTT. Its translation: CASSLGSSRPGELFF.

This clonotype has more than one count but fewer than ten. One end of the junction does not line up with germline, which may come from a read error. V gene TRBV5-1 combines with J gene TRBJ2-1; D may match TRBD1 or TRBD2 (5 bases each). The length of the CDR3 is 12 residues. In germline, CDR1 is SGHRS, CDR2 YFSETQ. CDR3 loop: CASSLPGPGFIF. In DNA, the CDR3 is TGCGCCAGCAGCCTACCGGGACCCGGTTTTATCTTC.

This clonotype was found a few times. The chain employs TRBV6-2 or TRBV6-3 and TRBJ2-1; no definite D call. Trimming shortened V by 5 bases and J by 0 bases, and 14 bases separated the two germline ends. CDR1 and CDR2 (germline): MNHEY, SVGEGT. The CDR3 is made up of 16 amino acids. The CDR3 loop reads CASSPSERFSYNEQFF. CDR3 in DNA: TGTGCCAGCAGTCCCTCTGAGCGATTCTCCTACAATGAGCAGTTCTTC.